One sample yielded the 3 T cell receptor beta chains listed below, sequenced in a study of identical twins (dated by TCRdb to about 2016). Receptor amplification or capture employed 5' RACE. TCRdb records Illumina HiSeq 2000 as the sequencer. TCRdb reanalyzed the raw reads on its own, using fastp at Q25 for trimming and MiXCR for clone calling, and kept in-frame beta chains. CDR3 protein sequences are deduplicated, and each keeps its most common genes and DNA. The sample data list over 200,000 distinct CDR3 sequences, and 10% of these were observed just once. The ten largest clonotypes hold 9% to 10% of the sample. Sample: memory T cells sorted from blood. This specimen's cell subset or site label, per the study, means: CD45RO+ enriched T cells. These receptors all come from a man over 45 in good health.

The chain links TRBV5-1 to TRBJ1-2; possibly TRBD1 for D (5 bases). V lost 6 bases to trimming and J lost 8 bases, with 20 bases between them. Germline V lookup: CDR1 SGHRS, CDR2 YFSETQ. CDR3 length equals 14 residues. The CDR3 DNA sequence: TGCGCCAGCACCCCCCAACCGGGGGAGAGGGGCTACACCTTC. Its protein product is CASTPQPGERGYTF.

The CDR3 DNA sequence: TGTGCCAGCAGGCGGGGGTCTCGCACAGATACGCAGTATTTT. This gives the protein CASRRGSRTDTQYF. The chain has TRBV6-1 and TRBJ2-3, with TRBD2 identical over 7 bases. The CDR3 is 14 residues long. V lost 6 bases and J lost 1; bases outside the gene matches: 4. The germline CDR1 and CDR2 sequences are MNHNS and SASEGT.

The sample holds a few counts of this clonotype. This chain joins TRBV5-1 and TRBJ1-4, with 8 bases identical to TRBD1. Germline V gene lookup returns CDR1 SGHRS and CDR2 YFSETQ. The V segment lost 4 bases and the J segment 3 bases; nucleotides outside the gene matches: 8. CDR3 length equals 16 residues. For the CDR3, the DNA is TGCGCCAGCAGCCCGAAATCGACAGGGGCTAATGAAAAACTGTTTTTT. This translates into CASSPKSTGANEKLFF.